The 24 T cell receptor beta chains below all came from one sample that was sequenced in a study of T-cell memory formation after mild COVID-19. TCRdb re-called the 5' RACE reads through MiXCR, storing one row per CDR3 protein. The sample records under 300,000 distinct CDR3 sequences, over 9% being singletons. Sequencing was performed on PBMCs or a T cell subset sorted from them (not recorded which). All receptors derive from a young man who had mild COVID-19 (a few samples of this study predate the infection). Cell type and time point are not known.

This clonotype was seen many times. V and J are TRBV9 and TRBJ2-1, with 8 bases aligning to TRBD1. V was clipped by 2 bases and J by 6 bases; unmatched bases: 7. This CDR3 has 15 residues. The germline V gene has CDR1 SGDLS and CDR2 YYNGEE. CDR3 sequence (DNA): TGTGCCAGCAGCGTCCTGCGGACAGGGTCCAATGAGCAGTTCTTC. This codes for CASSVLRTGSNEQFF.

The chain links TRBV4-1 to TRBJ1-2; 11 bases match TRBD1. V was clipped by 4 bases and J by 4 bases; unmatched bases: 5. The CDR3 runs 15 residues. From germline, CDR1 is MGHRA and CDR2 YSYEKL. In DNA, the CDR3 is TGCGCCAGCAGCCTCAGGACAGGGGGCAGCTATGGCTACACCTTC. Protein product: CASSLRTGGSYGYTF.

This clonotype was seen more than once but under ten times. The rearrangement uses TRBV6-6 and TRBJ1-4, with a tentative D call TRBD1 (6 bases). Germline CDR1 MNHNY, CDR2 SVGAGI (reference sequence). This CDR3 has 14 residues. V dropped 6 bases and J dropped 6 bases, with 14 bases sitting between them. This CDR3 is CASRHREGDEKLFF. CDR3 coding DNA: TGTGCCAGCAGACACAGGGAAGGCGATGAAAAACTGTTTTTT.

This clonotype has more than one count but fewer than ten. The rearrangement links TRBV4-2 to TRBJ2-5; 13 nucleotides match TRBD2. From germline, CDR1 is LGHNA and CDR2 YNFKEQ. The CDR3 consists of 17 residues. After removal of 1 base from V and 2 bases from J, the junction contained 4 bases not matched to a gene. This chain's CDR3 is CASSQGTSGGPQETQYF. In DNA form, the CDR3 reads TGTGCCAGCAGCCAAGGGACTAGCGGGGGTCCACAAGAGACCCAGTACTTC.

Ten or more counts support this clonotype. V is TRBV5-6 and J is TRBJ2-2; the match to TRBD2 covers 11 bases. The trim removed 4 bases at V and 3 bases at J, leaving 2 bases unmatched. The length of the CDR3 is 15 residues. Germline lookup yields CDR1 SGHDT and CDR2 YYEEEE. The CDR3 region is CASSPGLADTGELFF. Here the CDR3 DNA reads TGTGCCAGCAGCCCGGGACTAGCGGACACCGGGGAGCTGTTTTTT.

V and J are TRBV5-1 and TRBJ1-5; D possibly corresponds to TRBD1 (6 bases). In germline, CDR1 is SGHRS, CDR2 YFSETQ. The CDR3 totals 14 residues. Trimming removed 1 base from V and 7 bases from J, with 12 bases in between. The CDR3 sequence is CASSLLGGGQPQHF. In DNA, the CDR3 is TGCGCCAGCAGCTTGCTTGGGGGCGGACAGCCCCAGCATTTT.

J is TRBJ2-5 and V is TRBV10-3; 15 bases agree with TRBD2. CDR3 length: 15 residues. Germline V gene data show CDR1 as ENHRY and CDR2 as SYGVKD. Trimming took 8 bases from V and 4 from J; bases not matched to a gene: 5. This CDR3 reads CAIGTSGGSGETQYF. CDR3 bases: TGTGCCATCGGGACTAGCGGGGGGTCTGGAGAGACCCAGTACTTC.

The rearrangement links TRBV5-1 to TRBJ2-2, with D perhaps matching TRBD2 (5 bases). Germline CDR1 and CDR2: SGHRS and YFSETQ. Between the trimmed V and J ends, which lost 4 bases and 7 bases, there was a span of 11 bases. The CDR3 contains 13 residues. CDR3 region: CASSLSEVGELFF. In nucleotides, the CDR3 is TGCGCCAGCAGCCTCTCGGAGGTCGGGGAGCTGTTTTTT.

This clonotype appeared a few times. The gene calls are TRBV4-1 and TRBJ1-5; 7 bases fit TRBD1. With 4 bases clipped from V and 7 bases from J, the junction kept 10 bases outside the gene matches. This CDR3 is built from 15 residues. The germline gives CDR1 MGHRA, CDR2 YSYEKL. DNA for the CDR3: TGCGCCAGCAGCCCCCTTCAGGGGGGAAGGCAGCCCCAGCATTTT. This encodes CASSPLQGGRQPQHF.

The rearrangement joins TRBV10-3 to TRBJ2-3; weak D call: TRBD1 (6 bases). V lost 10 bases, J lost 2 bases, and 13 bases lay in between. Germline CDR1 reads ENHRY; CDR2 reads SYGVKD. This CDR3 is built from 13 residues. The CDR3 DNA reads TGTGCCACATTAAGGGGGTACACAGATACGCAGTATTTT. It specifies CATLRGYTDTQYF.

This clonotype has only a few counts. This chain uses TRBV2 with TRBJ2-4; D unclear. Trimming cost V 5 bases and J 5 bases, with 10 bases left between them. Germline V lookup: CDR1 SNHLY, CDR2 FYNNEI. The CDR3 runs 13 residues. CDR3 sequence (DNA): TGTGCCAGCAGTAGACGAATCGAAAACATTCAGTACTTC. Translated, it gives CASSRRIENIQYF.

The genes are TRBV19 and TRBJ2-2; 7 bases fit TRBD1. V shed 4 bases and J 5 bases; nucleotides not matched to a gene: 13. In germline, CDR1 is LNHDA, CDR2 SQIVND (reference sequence). The CDR3 runs to 17 residues. CDR3 DNA sequence: TGTGCCAGTAGTACCCGACAGGGAGCTGTTTTGACCGGGGAGCTGTTTTTT. This encodes CASSTRQGAVLTGELFF.

This clonotype was observed at least ten times. The J gene is TRBJ2-4, the V gene TRBV6-2 or TRBV6-3; D remains unclear. V was shortened by 1 base and J by 9 bases, with 7 bases between the two germline ends. The CDR3 extends over 12 amino acids. Looked up from germline, CDR1 is MNHEY and CDR2 is SVGEGT. DNA of the CDR3: TGTGCCAGCAGTTACTTGGCCGGCATTCAGTACTTC. This codes for CASSYLAGIQYF.

The rearrangement uses TRBV20-1 and TRBJ2-1, with TRBD2 as a possible D gene (6 bases). The V end lost 4 bases, the J end lost 0 bases, and 10 bases lay between the germline ends. Germline V gene lookup returns CDR1 DFQATT and CDR2 SNEGSKA (reference sequence). CDR3 size: 14 residues. CDR3 coding DNA: TGCAGTGCTACAGGACTACGCTCCTACAATGAGCAGTTCTTC. Translating it yields CSATGLRSYNEQFF.

This clonotype has more than one count but fewer than ten. CDR3: CASSLAWAQETQYF. CDR3 sequence (DNA): TGCGCCAGCAGCTTGGCCTGGGCGCAAGAGACCCAGTACTTC. The V gene is TRBV5-1, the J gene TRBJ2-5, with D unresolved. The germline CDR1 and CDR2 sequences are SGHRS and YFSETQ. Between the trimmed V and J ends, which lost 0 bases and 2 bases, there was a span of 8 bases. The CDR3 extends over 14 amino acids.

The rearrangement joins TRBV18 to TRBJ1-1; D unclear. V lost 0 bases and J 2 bases, leaving 7 bases between the germline ends. The CDR3 contains 14 residues. Germline CDR1 KGHSH, CDR2 LQKENI. Here the CDR3 reads CASSPPHVNTEAFF. The CDR3 bases are TGTGCCAGCTCACCACCGCATGTTAACACTGAAGCTTTCTTT.

There are a few counts of this clonotype. V is TRBV6-1 and J is TRBJ2-7; a weak D match, TRBD1 (6 bases). Trimming took 6 bases from V and 2 from J, leaving 11 bases between them. CDR3 length: 13 amino acids. Germline assignment: CDR1 MNHNS and CDR2 SASEGT. The DNA of the CDR3 is TGTGCCAGCAGGGGGGACATGACCTACGAGCAGTACTTC. It is translated as CASRGDMTYEQYF.

Here the CDR3 DNA reads TGTGCCCCTGCTCCAGGGACGTACTTC. This translates into CAPAPGTYF. The chain carries TRBV10-3 and TRBJ2-4, with D tentatively TRBD1 or TRBD2 (5 bases each). The CDR3 consists of 9 residues. V was clipped by 11 bases and J by 15 bases, with 14 bases between them. From germline, CDR1 is ENHRY and CDR2 SYGVKD.

This clonotype appeared many times. This sequence joins TRBV24-1 and TRBJ1-2; the match to TRBD1 covers 9 bases. V lost 6 bases to trimming and J lost 7 bases; unmatched junction nucleotides: 2. The CDR3 is made up of 12 amino acids. Germline V CDR1 and CDR2: KGHDR, SFDVKD. The chain's CDR3 is CATSNRGLGYTF. Written as DNA, the CDR3 is TGTGCCACCAGTAACAGGGGGCTTGGCTACACCTTC.

This chain joins TRBV27 and TRBJ2-2; D is uncertain. The CDR3 is 12 residues long. Germline CDR1 reads MNHEY; CDR2 reads SMNVEV (reference sequence). Between the trimmed V and J ends, which lost 4 bases and 6 bases, there was a span of 6 bases. The CDR3, as DNA: TGTGCCAGCAGTTGGGGTCCCGGGGAGCTGTTTTTT. It is translated as CASSWGPGELFF.

V gene TRBV21-1 combines with J gene TRBJ1-2. TRBV21-1 is given as a pseudogene. The CDR3 sequence is 15 residues long. CDR3 DNA: TGTGCCGGAGGATCCAAACATATTTCTAACTATGGCTACACCTTC. Amino acid sequence: CAGGSKHISNYGYTF.

Turning to this clonotype: The junction differs from germline at one of its ends, possibly a read error. The chain has TRBV6-2 or TRBV6-3 and TRBJ1-5; D call uncertain. The CDR3 spans 12 residues. The V gene's germline CDR1 is MNHEY and CDR2 SVGEGT. CDR3 sequence reads: CASSSSHQPQHF. Here the CDR3 DNA reads TGTGCCAGCAGTTCTAGCCATCAGCCCCAGCATTTT.

CDR3 DNA sequence: TGCGCCAGCAGCTTGGAAGGGAAGACCCAGTACTTC. Protein sequence: CASSLEGKTQYF. The chain carries TRBV5-1 and TRBJ2-5; D uncertain. The CDR3 sequence is 12 residues long. Germline CDR1 is SGHRS and CDR2 is YFSETQ. Trimming pared 0 bases from V and 6 bases from J, leaving 6 bases between.

This clonotype showed up many times. The J gene is TRBJ2-3, the V gene TRBV4-1; 9 positions match TRBD2. Germline CDR1 reads MGHRA; CDR2 reads YSYEKL. The CDR3 is 18 residues long. The trim removed 2 bases at V and 2 bases at J, leaving 11 bases unmatched. As DNA, the CDR3 is TGCGCCAGCAGCCAACTTCCGGGACTAGCATCCACCACAGATACGCAGTATTTT. Translating gives CASSQLPGLASTTDTQYF.